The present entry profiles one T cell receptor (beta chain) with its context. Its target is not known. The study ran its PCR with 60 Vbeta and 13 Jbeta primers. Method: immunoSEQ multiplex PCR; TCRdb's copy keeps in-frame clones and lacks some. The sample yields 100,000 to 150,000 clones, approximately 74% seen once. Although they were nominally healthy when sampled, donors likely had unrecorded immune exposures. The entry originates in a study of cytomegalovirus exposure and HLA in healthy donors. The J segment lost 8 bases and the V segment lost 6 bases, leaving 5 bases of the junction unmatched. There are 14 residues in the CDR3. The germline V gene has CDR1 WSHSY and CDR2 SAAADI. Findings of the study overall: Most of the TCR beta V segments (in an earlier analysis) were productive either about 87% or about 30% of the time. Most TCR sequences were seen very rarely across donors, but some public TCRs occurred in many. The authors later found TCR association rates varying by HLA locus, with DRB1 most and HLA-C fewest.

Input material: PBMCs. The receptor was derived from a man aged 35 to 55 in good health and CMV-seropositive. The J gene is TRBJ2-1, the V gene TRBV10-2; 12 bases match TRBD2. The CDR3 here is CASRTSGGPHEQFF. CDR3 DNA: TGCGCCAGCAGGACTAGCGGGGGACCCCATGAGCAGTTCTTC.